This record concerns one TCR beta chain sequence. This receptor's antigen is unknown. Nothing much larger sits one base from this clone, and base qualities are not available. The data derive from a study of blood T cell repertoires in COVID-19 (dated by TCRdb to 2018 to 2020). Notes on the research overall: Collaborator samples came from the United States, Italy and Spain and covered acute and convalescent phases of COVID-19. The material from the prospective study consisted of cDNA or gDNA derived from T cells, B-cell-depleted T cells, or PBMCs. Subjects who had been exposed to COVID-19, were actively infected with it, or had recovered from it provided the deeply sampled blood TCRbeta repertoires that made up the dataset. The repertoires were released in a freely available public database meant as a resource for research on the immune response to SARS-CoV-2. Samples came from the ongoing ImmuneRACE study (first 160 participants) plus 1,254 subjects from 6 global collaborators. Sample metadata almost always included a de-identified subject ID, COVID-19 status, age in years and sex. Where available, HLA class I and class II types were taken from metadata supplied by the sample provider and were not determined by assay-based typing.

Cut back by 0 bases and 3 bases, the V and J ends lie 12 bases apart. From the cysteine through the phenylalanine, the CDR3 covers 15 amino acids. Only the CDR3 portion is preserved as DNA: 45 bases, with reading frame beginning at the first base. From a lookup of the germline V gene (reference sequence), CDR1 and CDR2 are LGHDT and YNNKEL. Participants in the prospective study were aged 18 to 89 years, lived in 24 United States geographic areas, and enrolled through a virtual design. In the prospective study, cohorts were assigned on the basis of participant-reported clinical history obtained from a screening survey and a study questionnaire. Each participant in the prospective study had whole blood, serum and a nasopharyngeal or oropharyngeal swab collected by mobile phlebotomists. Over a roughly two-month period, participants in the prospective study had the option of providing additional blood draws and questionnaires. Blood samples from the prospective study were shipped frozen or at room temperature prior to DNA extraction.

Summary of the overall study and its limitations: How much clinical and demographic metadata was included differed by source and by participant, and the metadata was provided uncurated.

The immunoSEQ Assay, a bias-controlled multiplex PCR, was used to amplify TCRbeta CDR3 regions from genomic DNA. The paper's data handling went like this. Nucleated cell counts per sample were estimated from amplification of reference gene primers within the assay. To quantify the absolute abundance of each unique TCRbeta CDR3 rearrangement, sequence reads were collapsed and filtered. Productive Simpson clonality was computed per sample as the square root of Simpson's diversity index over productive rearrangements. The immuneACCESS repertoire file appears here via TCRdb, limited to in-frame rearrangements. These files lack a portion of the clones; in checked studies, under half of the deficit traces to unresolved V genes, and the cause of the others is not known. The V and J calls and the clone size are those of that table, but D and trimming were determined from the DNA. The sample data list 300,000 or so clones, and approximately 86% of these were observed just once. The ten largest clones add up to around 4.4% of the sample.

The chain joins TRBV3-1 (or the pseudogene TRBV3-2) to TRBJ2-7; possibly the D gene is TRBD2, per 5 matching bases. This sequence was found in a woman in her forties with acute COVID-19. Source material: PBMCs or T cells enriched from blood (not recorded which). The CDR3 sequence is CASSQDRLLGYEQYF. The DNA reads TGTGCCAGCAGCCAAGATCGGCTACTAGGCTACGAGCAGTACTTC.